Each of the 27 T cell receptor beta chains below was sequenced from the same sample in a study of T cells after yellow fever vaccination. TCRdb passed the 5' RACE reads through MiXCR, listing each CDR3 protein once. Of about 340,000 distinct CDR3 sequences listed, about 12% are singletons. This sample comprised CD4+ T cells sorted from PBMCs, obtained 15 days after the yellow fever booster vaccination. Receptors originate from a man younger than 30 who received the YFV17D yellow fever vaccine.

CDR3 sequence: CASSQVSRGTLNTEAFF. The CDR3 DNA reads TGCGCCAGCAGCCAAGTGTCGCGAGGGACACTAAACACTGAAGCTTTCTTT. The chain recombines TRBV4-1 with TRBJ1-1; D may be TRBD1 (6 bases). Trimming took 1 base from V and 2 from J, leaving 17 bases between them. The CDR3 is made up of 17 amino acids. CDR1 MGHRA and CDR2 YSYEKL come from the germline V gene.

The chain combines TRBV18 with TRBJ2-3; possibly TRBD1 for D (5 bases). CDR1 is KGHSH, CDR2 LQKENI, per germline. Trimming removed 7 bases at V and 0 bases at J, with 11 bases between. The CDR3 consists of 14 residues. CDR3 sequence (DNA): TGTGCCAGCTTACTACAGGTTAGCACAGATACGCAGTATTTT. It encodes CASLLQVSTDTQYF. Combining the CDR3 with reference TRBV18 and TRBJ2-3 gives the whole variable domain NAGVMQNPRHLVRRRGQEARLRCSPMKGHSHVYWYRQLPEEGLKFMVYLQKENIIDESGMPKERFSAEFPKEGPSILRIQQVVRGDSAAYFCASLLQVSTDTQYFGPGTRLTVL.

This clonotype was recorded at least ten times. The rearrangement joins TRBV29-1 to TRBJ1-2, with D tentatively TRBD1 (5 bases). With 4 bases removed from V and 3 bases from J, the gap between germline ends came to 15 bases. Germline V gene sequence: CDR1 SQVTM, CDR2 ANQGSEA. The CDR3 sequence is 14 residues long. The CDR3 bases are TGCAGCGTTGTTGGGGACGGGGGAGACTATGGCTACACCTTC. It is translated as CSVVGDGGDYGYTF. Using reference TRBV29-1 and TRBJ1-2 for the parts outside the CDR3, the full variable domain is SAVISQKPSRDICQRGTSLTIQCQVDSQVTMMFWYRQQPGQSLTLIATANQGSEATYESGFVIDKFPISRPNLTFSTLTVSNMSPEDSSIYLCSVVGDGGDYGYTFGSGTRLTVV.

The CDR3 spells CASRPLRLSYNSPLHF. DNA for the CDR3: TGTGCCAGTAGACCGCTCCGGCTGAGCTATAATTCACCCCTCCACTTT. This chain connects TRBV19 to TRBJ1-6; D is unclear. V gave up 6 bases and J gave up 3 bases, with 15 bases separating them. Germline V gene data show CDR1 as LNHDA and CDR2 as SQIVND (reference sequence). The CDR3 sequence is 16 residues long.

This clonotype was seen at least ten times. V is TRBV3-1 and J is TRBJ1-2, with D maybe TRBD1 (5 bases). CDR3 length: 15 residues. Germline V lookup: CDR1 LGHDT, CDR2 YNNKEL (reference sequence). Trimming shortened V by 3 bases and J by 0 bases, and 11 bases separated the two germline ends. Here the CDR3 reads CASSHSDRANYGYTF. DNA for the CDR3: TGTGCCAGCAGCCATTCCGACAGAGCTAACTATGGCTACACCTTC.

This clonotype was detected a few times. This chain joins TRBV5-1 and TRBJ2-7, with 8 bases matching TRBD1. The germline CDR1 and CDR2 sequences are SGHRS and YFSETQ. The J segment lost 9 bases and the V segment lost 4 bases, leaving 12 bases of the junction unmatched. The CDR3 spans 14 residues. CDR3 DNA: TGCGCCAGCAGCCCGGGGACAGGCGACCTAGGGCAGTACTTC. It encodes CASSPGTGDLGQYF.

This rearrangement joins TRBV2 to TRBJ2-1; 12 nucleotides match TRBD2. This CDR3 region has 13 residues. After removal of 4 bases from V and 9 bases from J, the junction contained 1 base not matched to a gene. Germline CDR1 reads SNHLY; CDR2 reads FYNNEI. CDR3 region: CASSGTSGAEQFF. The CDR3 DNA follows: TGTGCCAGCAGTGGGACTAGCGGGGCTGAGCAGTTCTTC.

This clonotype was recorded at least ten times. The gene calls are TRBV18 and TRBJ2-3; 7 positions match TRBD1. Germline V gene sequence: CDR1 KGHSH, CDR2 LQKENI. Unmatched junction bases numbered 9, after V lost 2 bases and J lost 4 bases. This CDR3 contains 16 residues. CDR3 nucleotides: TGTGCCAGCTCACCAAGGCGAGGGGGCGAGTCAGATACGCAGTATTTT. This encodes CASSPRRGGESDTQYF.

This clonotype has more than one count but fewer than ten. The CDR3 DNA reads TGTGCCAGCAGTTACTCGAACACCCACCCTTACGAGCAGTACTTC. Its protein product is CASSYSNTHPYEQYF. The J gene is TRBJ2-7, the V gene TRBV6-2 or TRBV6-3, with unresolved D. Deletions cut 0 bases from V and 4 bases from J, with 13 bases between. The CDR3 sequence is 15 residues long. Germline assignment: CDR1 MNHEY and CDR2 SVGEGT.

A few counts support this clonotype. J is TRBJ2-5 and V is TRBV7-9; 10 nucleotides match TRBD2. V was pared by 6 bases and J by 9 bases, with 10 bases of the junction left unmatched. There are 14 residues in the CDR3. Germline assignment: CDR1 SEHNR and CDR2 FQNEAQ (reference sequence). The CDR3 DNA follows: TGTGCCAGCAGAAAATCGGGAGCGGGGGGGCCCCAGTACTTC. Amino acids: CASRKSGAGGPQYF.

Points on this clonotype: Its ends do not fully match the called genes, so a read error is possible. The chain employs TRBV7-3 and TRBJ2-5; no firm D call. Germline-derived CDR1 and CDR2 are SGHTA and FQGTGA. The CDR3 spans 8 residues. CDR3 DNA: TGTGCCAGCAGCCCACCCGGCTTC. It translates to CASSPPGF.

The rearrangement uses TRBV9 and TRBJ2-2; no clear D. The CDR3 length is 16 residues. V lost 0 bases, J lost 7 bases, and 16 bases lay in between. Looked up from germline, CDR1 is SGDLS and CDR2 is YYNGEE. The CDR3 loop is CASSVVKPVTGGELFF. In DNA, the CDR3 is TGTGCCAGCAGCGTAGTCAAGCCAGTAACCGGCGGGGAGCTGTTTTTT.

The CDR3 here is CSVVGDYEQYF. The CDR3, as DNA: TGCAGCGTTGTCGGGGACTACGAGCAGTACTTC. The V gene is TRBV29-1, the J gene TRBJ2-7, with D maybe TRBD2 (5 bases). V was pared by 4 bases and J by 3 bases, with 7 bases between. Germline lookup yields CDR1 SQVTM and CDR2 ANQGSEA. The CDR3 extends over 11 amino acids.

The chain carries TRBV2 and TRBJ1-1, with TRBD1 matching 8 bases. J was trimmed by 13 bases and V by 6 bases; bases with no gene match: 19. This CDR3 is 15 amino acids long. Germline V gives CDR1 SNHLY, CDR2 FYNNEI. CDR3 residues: CASRADIVGQGRGFF. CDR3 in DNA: TGTGCCAGCAGGGCCGATATCGTCGGACAGGGACGGGGTTTCTTT.

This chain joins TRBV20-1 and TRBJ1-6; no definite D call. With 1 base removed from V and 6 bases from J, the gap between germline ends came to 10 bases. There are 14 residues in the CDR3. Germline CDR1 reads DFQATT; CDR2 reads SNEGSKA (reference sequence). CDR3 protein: CSARVAAFNSPLHF. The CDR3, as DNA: TGCAGTGCTAGAGTAGCAGCCTTTAATTCACCCCTCCACTTT.

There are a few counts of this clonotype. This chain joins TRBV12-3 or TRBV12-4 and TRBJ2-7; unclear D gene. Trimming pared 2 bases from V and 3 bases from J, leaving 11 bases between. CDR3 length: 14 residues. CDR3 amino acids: CASSLTANRYEQYF. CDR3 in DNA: TGTGCCAGCAGTTTAACGGCCAACCGCTACGAGCAGTACTTC.

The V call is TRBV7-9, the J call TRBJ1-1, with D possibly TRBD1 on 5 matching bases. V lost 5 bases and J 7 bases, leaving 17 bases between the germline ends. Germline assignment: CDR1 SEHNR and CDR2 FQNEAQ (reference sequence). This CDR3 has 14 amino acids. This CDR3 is CASSPGSARVEAFF. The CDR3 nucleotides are TGTGCCAGCAGCCCCGGGTCAGCCAGGGTTGAAGCTTTCTTT. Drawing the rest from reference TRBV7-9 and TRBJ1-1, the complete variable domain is DTGVSQNPRHKITKRGQNVTFRCDPISEHNRLYWYRQTLGQGPEFLTYFQNEAQLEKSRLLSDRFSAERPKGSFSTLEIQRTEQGDSAMYLCASSPGSARVEAFFGQGTRLTVV.

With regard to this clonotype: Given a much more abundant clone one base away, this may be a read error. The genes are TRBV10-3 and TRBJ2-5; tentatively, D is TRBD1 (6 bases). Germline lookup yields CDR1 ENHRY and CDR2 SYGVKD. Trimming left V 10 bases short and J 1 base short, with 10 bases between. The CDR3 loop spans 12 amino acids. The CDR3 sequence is CASGQFQETQYF. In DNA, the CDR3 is TGTGCCAGCGGACAGTTCCAAGAGACCCAGTACTTC.

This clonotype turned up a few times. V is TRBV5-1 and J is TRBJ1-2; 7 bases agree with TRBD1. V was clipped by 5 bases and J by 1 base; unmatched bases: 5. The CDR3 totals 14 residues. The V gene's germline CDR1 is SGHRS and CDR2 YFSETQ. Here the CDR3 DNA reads TGCGCCAGCAGATATAACAGGGGTAACTATGGCTACACCTTC. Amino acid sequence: CASRYNRGNYGYTF.

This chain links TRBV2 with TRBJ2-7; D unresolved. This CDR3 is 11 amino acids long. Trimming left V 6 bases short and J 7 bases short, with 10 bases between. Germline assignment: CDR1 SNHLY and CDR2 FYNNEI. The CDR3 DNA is TGTGCCAGCAGGGGCAACGGGGAGCAGTACTTC. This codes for CASRGNGEQYF. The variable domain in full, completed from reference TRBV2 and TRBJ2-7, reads EPEVTQTPSHQVTQMGQEVILRCVPISNHLYFYWYRQILGQKVEFLVSFYNNEISEKSEIFDDQFSVERPDGSNFTLKIRSTKLEDSAMYFCASRGNGEQYFGPGTRLTVT.

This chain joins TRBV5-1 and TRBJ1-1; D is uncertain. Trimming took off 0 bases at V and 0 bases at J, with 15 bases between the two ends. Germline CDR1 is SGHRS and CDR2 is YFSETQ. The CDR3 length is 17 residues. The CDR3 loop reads CASSLAPGSTMNTEAFF. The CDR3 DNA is TGCGCCAGCAGCTTGGCCCCGGGCAGTACCATGAACACTGAAGCTTTCTTT.

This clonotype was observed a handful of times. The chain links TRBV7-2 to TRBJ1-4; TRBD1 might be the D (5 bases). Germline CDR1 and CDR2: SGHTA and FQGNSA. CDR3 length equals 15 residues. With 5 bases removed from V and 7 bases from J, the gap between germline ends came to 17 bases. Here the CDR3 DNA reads TGTGCCAGCAGCCGAGACCCAACTAGGGGTGAAAAACTGTTTTTT. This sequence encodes CASSRDPTRGEKLFF.

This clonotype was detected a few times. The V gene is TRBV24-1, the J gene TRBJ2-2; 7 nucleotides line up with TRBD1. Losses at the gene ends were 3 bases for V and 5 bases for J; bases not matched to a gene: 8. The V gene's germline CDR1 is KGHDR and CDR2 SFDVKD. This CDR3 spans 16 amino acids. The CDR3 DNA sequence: TGTGCCACCAGTGATCCAAGACAGGGTAATACCGGGGAGCTGTTTTTT. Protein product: CATSDPRQGNTGELFF.

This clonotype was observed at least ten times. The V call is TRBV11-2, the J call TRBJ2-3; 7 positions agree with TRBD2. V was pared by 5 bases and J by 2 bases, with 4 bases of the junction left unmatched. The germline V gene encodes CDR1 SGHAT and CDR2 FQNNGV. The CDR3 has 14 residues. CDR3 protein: CASSEAGPTDTQYF. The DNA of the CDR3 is TGTGCCAGCAGCGAAGCGGGGCCCACAGATACGCAGTATTTT.

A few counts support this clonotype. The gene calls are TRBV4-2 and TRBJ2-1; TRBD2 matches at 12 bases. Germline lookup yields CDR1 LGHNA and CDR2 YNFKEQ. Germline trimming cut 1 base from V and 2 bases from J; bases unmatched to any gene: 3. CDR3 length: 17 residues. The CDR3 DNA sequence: TGTGCCAGCAGCCAAGGGACTAGCGGGGCCCCCTACAATGAGCAGTTCTTC. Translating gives CASSQGTSGAPYNEQFF.

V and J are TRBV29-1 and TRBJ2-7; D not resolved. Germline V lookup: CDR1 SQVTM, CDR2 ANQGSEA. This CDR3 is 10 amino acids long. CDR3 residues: CPPLSYEQYF. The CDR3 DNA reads TGCCCCCCACTATCCTACGAGCAGTACTTC.

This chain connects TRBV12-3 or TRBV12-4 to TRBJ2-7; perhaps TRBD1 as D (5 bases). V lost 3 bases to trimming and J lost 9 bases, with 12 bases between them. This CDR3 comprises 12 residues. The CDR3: CASSFRQTGQYF. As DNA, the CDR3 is TGTGCCAGCAGTTTCCGACAGACCGGGCAGTACTTC.